This T cell receptor beta chain was identified during a study of shared clonotypes between healthy human individuals. This CDR3 spans 16 amino acids. The V segment lost 1 base and the J segment 4 bases; nucleotides outside the gene matches: 9. Germline-derived CDR1 and CDR2 are SNHLY and FYNNEI. Study-wide results and caveats: The diversity represented, both genetic and in exposure history, was limited by few donors.

Roughly 200 ng DNA, 25,000 to 35,000 T cell genomes, went into each sorted-subset replicate PCR. Only in-frame clones appear in the TCRdb table, and some are missing; sequencing was by immunoSEQ multiplex PCR. The data hold over 2,000,000 clones, with 80% to 95% observed a single time. To note about this clone: Its antigen is undetermined.

It was CD45RO-negative cells, positively selected for CCR7, that made up naive CD8 cells, with terminally differentiated effector memory CD45RA+ cells excluded. Every one of the donors was a Caucasian adult that lived in Nashville, Tennessee. V usage is TRBV2 and J usage is TRBJ1-2; 7 bases align to TRBD1. Material for sequencing was naive CD8+ T cells from PBMCs. The receptor was derived from a man between 18 and 29 years old in good health. Some clones in this sample may be carry-over from other donors' samples. CDR3 sequence reads: CASSEVLDRAGYGYTF. The CDR3 DNA reads as TGTGCCAGCAGTGAAGTCCTCGACAGGGCTGGCTATGGCTACACCTTC.